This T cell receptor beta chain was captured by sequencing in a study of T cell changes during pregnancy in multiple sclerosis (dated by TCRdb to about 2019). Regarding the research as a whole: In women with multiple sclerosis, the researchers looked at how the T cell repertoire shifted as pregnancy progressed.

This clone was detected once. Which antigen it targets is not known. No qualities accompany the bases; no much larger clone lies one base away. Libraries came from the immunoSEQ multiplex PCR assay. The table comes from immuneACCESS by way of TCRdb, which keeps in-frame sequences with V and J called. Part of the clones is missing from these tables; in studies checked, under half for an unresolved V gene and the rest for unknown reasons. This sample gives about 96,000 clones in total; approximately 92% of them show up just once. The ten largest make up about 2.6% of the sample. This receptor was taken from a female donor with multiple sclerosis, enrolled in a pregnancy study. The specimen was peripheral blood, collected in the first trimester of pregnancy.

At the DNA level, the sequence is TGTGCCAGCAGCTTTCCTAGCGGGACTCACACCGGGGAGCTGTTTTTT. Translated, this is CASSFPSGTHTGELFF. Recombination linked TRBV13 to TRBJ2-2, with TRBD2 matching 9 junction bases. The germline V and J ends show losses of 3 bases and 3 bases respectively, and no gene match explains 5 bases of the junction. Its CDR3 holds 16 amino acids, cysteine through phenylalanine. This entry keeps only the CDR3 DNA: 48 bases, framed from base 1. From a lookup of the germline V gene (reference sequence), CDR1 and CDR2 are PRHDT and FYEKMQ.